This T cell receptor beta chain originates from a study of CD8+CD57+ T cells in acquired aplastic anemia. About the study: The DNA of sorted CD4+ and CD8+ cells averaged approximately 3.4 ug. Mean read depth for CD4+ cells from healthy donors was roughly 11 million. General study findings and limits: Common to patients and controls were 25 to 30 CD8+ CDR3 sequences. Any difference that existed in CD8+ Simpson's diversity between patients and controls was not significant.

Genomic DNA was employed as the template in profiling TCR beta VDJ and CDR3. MiXCR, run by TCRdb on the reads, gives a single entry per CDR3 protein. The sample contains about 190,000 distinct CDR3 sequences, less than 65% of which appear only once. Turning to this clonotype: Its antigen is undetermined.

From germline, CDR1 is LNHDA and CDR2 SQIVND (reference sequence). The CDR3 extends over 14 amino acids. Trimming removed 7 bases at V and 7 bases at J, with 14 bases between. Input material: sorted CD4+, CD8+, or CD8+CD57+ T cells (not recorded which) from PBMCs. V is TRBV19 and J is TRBJ1-6; D is unclear. This sequence originates from a human donor in good health, serving as a control. The CDR3 DNA reads as TGTGCCAGTACGGGGAGCAGAAGAAATTCACCCCTCCACTTT. It specifies CASTGSRRNSPLHF.